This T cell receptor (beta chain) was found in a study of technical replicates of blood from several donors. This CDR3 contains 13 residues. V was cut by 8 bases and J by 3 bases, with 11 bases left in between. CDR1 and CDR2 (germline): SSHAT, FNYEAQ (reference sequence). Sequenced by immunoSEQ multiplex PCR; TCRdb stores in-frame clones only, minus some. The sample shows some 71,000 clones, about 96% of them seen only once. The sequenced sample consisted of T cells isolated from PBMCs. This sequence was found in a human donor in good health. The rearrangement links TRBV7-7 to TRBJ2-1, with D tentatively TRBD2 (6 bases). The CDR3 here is CASGEDYYNEQFF. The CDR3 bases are TGTGCCAGCGGGGAGGACTACTACAATGAGCAGTTCTTC.